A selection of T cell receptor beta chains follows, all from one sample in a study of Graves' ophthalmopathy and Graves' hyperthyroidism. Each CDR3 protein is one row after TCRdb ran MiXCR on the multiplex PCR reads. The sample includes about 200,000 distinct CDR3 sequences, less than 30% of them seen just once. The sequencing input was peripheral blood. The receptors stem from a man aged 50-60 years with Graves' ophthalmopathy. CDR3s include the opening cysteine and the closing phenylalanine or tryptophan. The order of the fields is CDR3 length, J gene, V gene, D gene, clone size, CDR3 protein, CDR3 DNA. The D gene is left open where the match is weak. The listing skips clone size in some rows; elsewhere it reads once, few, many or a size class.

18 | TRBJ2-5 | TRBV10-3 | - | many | CAISDPRVAERFSETQYF | TGTGCCATCAGTGACCCGCGTGTGGCGGAGAGGTTTTCAGAGACCCAGTACTTC
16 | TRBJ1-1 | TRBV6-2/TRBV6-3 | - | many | CASTQLTGPMNTEAFF | TGTGCCAGCACCCAACTCACAGGCCCCATGAACACTGAAGCTTTCTTT
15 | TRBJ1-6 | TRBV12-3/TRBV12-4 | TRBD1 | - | CASTPDRAEGSPLHF | TGTGCCAGCACCCCAGACAGGGCGGAGGGTTCACCCCTCCACTTT
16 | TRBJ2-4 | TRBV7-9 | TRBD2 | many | CASSFWGGVSGNIQYF | TGTGCCAGCAGCTTTTGGGGGGGAGTGAGCGGGAACATTCAGTACTTC
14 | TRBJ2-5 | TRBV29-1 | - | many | CSVEEYQGGETQYF | TGCAGCGTTGAAGAGTACCAGGGCGGAGAGACCCAGTACTTC
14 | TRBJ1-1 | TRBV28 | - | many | CASSLGGVNTEAFF | TGTGCCAGCAGCCTGGGCGGGGTGAACACTGAAGCTTTCTTT
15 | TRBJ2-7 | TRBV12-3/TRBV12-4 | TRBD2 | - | CASTPGLAASYEQYF | TGTGCCAGCACCCCTGGGCTAGCGGCGTCCTACGAGCAGTACTTC
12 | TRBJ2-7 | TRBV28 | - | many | CASSRGRNEQYF | TGTGCCAGCAGCCGAGGGCGGAACGAGCAGTACTTC
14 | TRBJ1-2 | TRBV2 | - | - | CASSVQAGNYGYTF | TGTGCCAGCAGTGTCCAGGCAGGCAACTATGGCTACACCTTC
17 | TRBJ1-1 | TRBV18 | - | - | CASSHQSGVSMNTEAFF | TGTGCCAGCTCACACCAGAGCGGGGTAAGCATGAACACTGAAGCTTTCTTT
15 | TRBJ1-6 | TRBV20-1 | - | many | CSAPDVGSYNSPLHF | TGCAGTGCCCCGGATGTAGGGAGTTATAATTCACCCCTCCACTTT
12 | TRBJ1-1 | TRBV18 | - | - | CANSDANTEAFF | TGTGCCAACTCAGACGCGAACACTGAAGCTTTCTTT
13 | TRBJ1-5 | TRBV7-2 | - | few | CASSPKSVGPQHF | TGTGCCAGCAGCCCCAAATCCGTTGGGCCCCAGCATTTT
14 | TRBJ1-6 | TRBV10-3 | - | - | CAISEESYNSPLHF | TGTGCCATCAGTGAGGAGTCCTATAATTCACCCCTCCACTTT